This T cell receptor (beta chain) is drawn from a study of low-dose radiotherapy and immunotherapy resistance in tumors. The germline CDR1 and CDR2 sequences are MRHNA and SNTAGT. The CDR3 loop spans 15 amino acids. V trimming: 5 bases; J trimming: 8 bases; junction bases outside the gene matches: 9. This clonotype was seen many times. Covering alpha and beta chains, TRAV- and TRBV-specific primers were used for the first-strand cDNA. Both a constant-region primer and a V-primer adapter served to amplify TCRs across roughly 21 PCR cycles. TCRdb recomputed calls from the reads with MiXCR, one row per CDR3 protein. The sample yields tens of thousands of distinct CDR3 sequences, around 27% seen once. The time point denotes: before trial treatment. Donors received a regimen that comprised nivolumab, ipilimumab, aspirin, low-dose cyclophosphamide and low-dose radiotherapy. Eligible patients had advanced solid tumors lacking tumor-infiltrating lymphocytes.

The material was PBMCs, obtained before treatment. This clonotype originated in a male donor with prostate cancer. The rearrangement links TRBV6-4 to TRBJ2-1; 10 positions agree with TRBD1. CDR3 region: CASSLTGTGEYEQFF. DNA for the CDR3: TGTGCCAGCAGTCTAACCGGGACAGGGGAATATGAGCAGTTCTTC.